This T cell receptor beta chain was observed in a study of post-analysis software for immune sequencing data. Background on the study: There were relapsing-remitting, secondary progressive and progressive-relapsing multiple sclerosis among the disease courses included. Findings and caveats of the study: Normalized Chao1 diversity was significantly reduced in patients versus controls. When patients were compared with controls, a handful of TRBV segments were more frequent, TRBV5-6, TRBV5-1 and TRBV20-1 among them. Samples from a shared batch, those prepared together, strongly co-clustered by F measure.

Germline-derived CDR1 and CDR2 are MRHNA and SNTAGT. The CDR3 loop spans 13 amino acids. A word on this clonotype: Its antigen is undetermined. Mismatch with germline at one junction end may stem from a read error.

cDNA libraries of TCR beta carried unique molecular identifiers. Out of roughly 1 to 10 million T cells, about 500,000 cDNA molecules were generated. TCRdb called the PCR reads again in MiXCR, with one record for every CDR3 protein. There are 650,000 to 900,000 distinct CDR3 sequences in the sample; roughly 50% occur only once, and approximately 4.4% lies in the top ten. Sequencing was performed on blood. The sequence came from a girl aged 10 to 17 with multiple sclerosis. The genes are TRBV6-4 and TRBJ2-3; D is possibly TRBD2 (5 bases). This CDR3 reads CASRDSSQDTQYF. CDR3 bases: TGTGCCAGCAGGGACTCGAGCCAAGATACGCAGTATTTT.